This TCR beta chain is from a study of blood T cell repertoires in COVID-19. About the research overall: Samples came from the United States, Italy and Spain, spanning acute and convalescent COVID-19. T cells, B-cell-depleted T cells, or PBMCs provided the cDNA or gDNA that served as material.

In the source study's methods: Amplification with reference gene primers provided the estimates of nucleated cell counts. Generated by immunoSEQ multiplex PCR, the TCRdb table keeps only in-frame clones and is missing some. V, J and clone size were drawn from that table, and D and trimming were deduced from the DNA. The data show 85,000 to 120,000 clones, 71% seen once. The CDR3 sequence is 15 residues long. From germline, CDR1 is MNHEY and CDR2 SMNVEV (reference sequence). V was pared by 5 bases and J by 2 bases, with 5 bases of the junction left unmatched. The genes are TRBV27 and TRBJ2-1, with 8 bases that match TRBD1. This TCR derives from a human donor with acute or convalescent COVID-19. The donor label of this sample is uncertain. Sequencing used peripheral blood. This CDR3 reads CASSTQGVPYNEQFF. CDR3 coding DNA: TGTGCCAGCAGTACACAGGGGGTACCCTACAATGAGCAGTTCTTC.